This T cell receptor (beta chain) was recovered during a study of T cell changes during pregnancy in multiple sclerosis. This clone has a single count. Trimming pared 6 bases from V and 4 bases from J, leaving 19 bases between. Germline loops: CDR1 SGDLS, CDR2 YYNGEE. The CDR3 totals 15 residues. The data were produced by immunoSEQ multiplex PCR, yet TCRdb's version contains in-frame clones alone and is incomplete. The sample shows about 77,000 clones, about 92% of them seen only once. This specimen was peripheral blood, taken after pregnancy. The rearrangement joins TRBV9 to TRBJ1-2; no clear D gene. The clonotype originates from a female donor in good health, enrolled as a control in a pregnancy study. The CDR3 spells CASTSGNEGPYGYTF. CDR3 nucleotides: TGTGCCAGCACATCGGGGAATGAAGGGCCCTATGGCTACACCTTC.